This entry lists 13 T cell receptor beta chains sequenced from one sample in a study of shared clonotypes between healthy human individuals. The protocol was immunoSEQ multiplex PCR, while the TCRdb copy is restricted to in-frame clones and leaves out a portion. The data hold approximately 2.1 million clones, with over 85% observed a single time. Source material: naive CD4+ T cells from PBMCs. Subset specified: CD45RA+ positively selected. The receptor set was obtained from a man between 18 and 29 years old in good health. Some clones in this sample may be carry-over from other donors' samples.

CDR3 residues: CASSEAPTTLYGYTF. The CDR3 bases are TGTGCCAGCAGTGAAGCGCCGACAACTCTCTATGGCTACACCTTC. The gene calls are TRBV6-1 and TRBJ1-2; D is uncertain. V was trimmed by 0 bases and J by 4 bases, leaving 12 bases between them. The CDR3 has 15 residues. Germline V gene data show CDR1 as MNHNS and CDR2 as SASEGT.

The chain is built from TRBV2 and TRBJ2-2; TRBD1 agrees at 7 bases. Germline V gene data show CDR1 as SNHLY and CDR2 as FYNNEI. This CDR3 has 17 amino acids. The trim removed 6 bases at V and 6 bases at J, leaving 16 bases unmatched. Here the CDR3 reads CASRAGTDFLIAGELFF. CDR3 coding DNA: TGTGCCAGCAGAGCCGGGACAGATTTTTTAATCGCCGGGGAGCTGTTTTTT.

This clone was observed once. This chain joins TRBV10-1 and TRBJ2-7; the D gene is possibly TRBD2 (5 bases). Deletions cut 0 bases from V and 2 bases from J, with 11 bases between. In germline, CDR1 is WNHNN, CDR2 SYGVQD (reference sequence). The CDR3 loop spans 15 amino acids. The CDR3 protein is CASSESWPGAYEQYF. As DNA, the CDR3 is TGCGCCAGCAGTGAGTCGTGGCCCGGGGCCTACGAGCAGTACTTC.

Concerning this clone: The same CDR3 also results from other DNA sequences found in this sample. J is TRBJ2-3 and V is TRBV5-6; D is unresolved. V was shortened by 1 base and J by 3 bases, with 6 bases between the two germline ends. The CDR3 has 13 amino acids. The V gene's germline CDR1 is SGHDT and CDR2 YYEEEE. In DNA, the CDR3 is TGTGCCAGCAGCTTGCCCGCGACAGATACGCAGTATTTT. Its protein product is CASSLPATDTQYF.

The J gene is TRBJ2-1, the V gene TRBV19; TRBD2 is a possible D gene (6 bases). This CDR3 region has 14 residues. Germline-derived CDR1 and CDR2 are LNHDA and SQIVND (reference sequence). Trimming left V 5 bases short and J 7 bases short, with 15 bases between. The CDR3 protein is CASSLTRGVNEQFF. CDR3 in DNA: TGTGCCAGTAGTCTGACCCGCGGGGTAAATGAGCAGTTCTTC.

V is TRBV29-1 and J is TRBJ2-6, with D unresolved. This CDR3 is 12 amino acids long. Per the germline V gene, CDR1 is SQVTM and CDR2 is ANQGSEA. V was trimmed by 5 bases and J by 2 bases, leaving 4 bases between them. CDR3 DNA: TGCAGCGTTCGAGCTGGGGCCAACGTCCTGACTTTC. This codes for CSVRAGANVLTF.

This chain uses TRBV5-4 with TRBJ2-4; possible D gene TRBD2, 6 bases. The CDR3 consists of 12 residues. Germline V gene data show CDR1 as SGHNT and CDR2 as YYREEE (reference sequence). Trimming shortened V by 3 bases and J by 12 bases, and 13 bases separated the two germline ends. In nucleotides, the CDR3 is TGTGCCAGCAGCTCGGGACTGGCCGATCAGTACTTC. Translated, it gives CASSSGLADQYF.

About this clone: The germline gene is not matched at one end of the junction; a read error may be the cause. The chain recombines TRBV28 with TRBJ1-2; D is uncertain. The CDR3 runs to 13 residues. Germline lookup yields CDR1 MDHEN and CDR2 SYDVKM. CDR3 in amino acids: CASRLKGHYVYTF. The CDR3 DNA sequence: TGTGCCAGCAGGCTCAAGGGCCACTATGTCTACACCTTC.

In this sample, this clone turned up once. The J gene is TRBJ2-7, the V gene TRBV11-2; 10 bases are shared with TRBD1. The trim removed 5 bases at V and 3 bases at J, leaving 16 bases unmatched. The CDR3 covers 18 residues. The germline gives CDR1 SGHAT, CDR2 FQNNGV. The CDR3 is CASSPILRDRGMGYEQYF. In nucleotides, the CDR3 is TGTGCCAGCAGCCCCATTTTGCGGGACAGGGGCATGGGCTACGAGCAGTACTTC.

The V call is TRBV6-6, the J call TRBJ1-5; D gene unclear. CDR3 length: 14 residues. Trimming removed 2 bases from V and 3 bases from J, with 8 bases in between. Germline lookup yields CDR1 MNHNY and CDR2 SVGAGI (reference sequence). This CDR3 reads CASSYRRDNQPQHF. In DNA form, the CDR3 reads TGTGCCAGCAGTTACAGGCGGGACAATCAGCCCCAGCATTTT.

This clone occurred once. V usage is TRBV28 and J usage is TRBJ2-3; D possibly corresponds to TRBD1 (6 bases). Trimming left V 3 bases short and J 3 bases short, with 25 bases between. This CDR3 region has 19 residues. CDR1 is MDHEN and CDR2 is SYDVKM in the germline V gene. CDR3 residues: CASSLVLRLGQGTTDTQYF. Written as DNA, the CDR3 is TGTGCCAGCAGTTTGGTTCTCCGTTTGGGGCAGGGGACGACAGATACGCAGTATTTT.

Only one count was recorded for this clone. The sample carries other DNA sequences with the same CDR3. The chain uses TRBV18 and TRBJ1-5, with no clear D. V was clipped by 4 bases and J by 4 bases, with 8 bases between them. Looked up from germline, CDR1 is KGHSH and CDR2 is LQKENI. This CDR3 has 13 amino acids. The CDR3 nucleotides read TGTGCCAGCTCACTCGACCTGAATCAGCCCCAGCATTTT. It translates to CASSLDLNQPQHF.

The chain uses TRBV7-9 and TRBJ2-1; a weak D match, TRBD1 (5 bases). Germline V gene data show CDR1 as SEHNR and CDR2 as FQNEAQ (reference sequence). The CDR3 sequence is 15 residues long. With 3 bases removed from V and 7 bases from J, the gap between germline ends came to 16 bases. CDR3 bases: TGTGCCAGCAGCTTCCCACATGCAGGACATAATGAGCAGTTCTTC. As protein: CASSFPHAGHNEQFF.